The 7 T cell receptor beta chains reported below all come from one sample, sequenced in a study of T cell changes during pregnancy in multiple sclerosis. The table came from immunoSEQ multiplex PCR; TCRdb's copy has only in-frame clones and leaves some out. The data hold 29,000 or so clones, with roughly nine tenths observed a single time. This sample comprised CD8+ T cells from peripheral blood mononuclear cells, obtained in the second trimester of pregnancy. The origin of the receptors is a female donor with multiple sclerosis, enrolled in a pregnancy study.

The chain combines TRBV5-6 with TRBJ1-2; a weak D match, TRBD1 (5 bases). Germline V gives CDR1 SGHDT, CDR2 YYEEEE. V was shortened by 2 bases and J by 7 bases, with 9 bases between the two germline ends. CDR3 length: 12 amino acids. The CDR3 loop reads CASSFQGSGYTF. The DNA of the CDR3 is TGTGCCAGCAGCTTCCAGGGTAGTGGCTACACCTTC.

The chain recombines TRBV4-1 with TRBJ1-1; 9 positions agree with TRBD1. From germline, CDR1 is MGHRA and CDR2 YSYEKL. The CDR3 is 17 residues long. J was trimmed by 6 bases and V by 0 bases; bases with no gene match: 11. The CDR3 sequence: CASSQDPGTGRIAEAFF. In DNA, the CDR3 is TGCGCCAGCAGCCAAGATCCGGGGACAGGGCGCATAGCTGAAGCTTTCTTT.

The V and J genes are TRBV11-3 and TRBJ2-1; 9 positions agree with TRBD2. Looked up from germline, CDR1 is SGHNT and CDR2 is YENEEA. V shed 0 bases and J 8 bases; nucleotides not matched to a gene: 5. The CDR3 has 15 residues. The CDR3 sequence: CASSLDPSGNYEQFF. For the CDR3, the DNA is TGTGCCAGCAGCTTAGATCCTAGCGGGAACTATGAGCAGTTCTTC.

The chain recombines TRBV6-4 with TRBJ1-5, with D uncertain. Trimming pared 10 bases from V and 10 bases from J, leaving 29 bases between. Germline lookup yields CDR1 MRHNA and CDR2 SNTAGT. The CDR3 contains 16 residues. Here the CDR3 reads CAMILKPQGPYYPQHF. The DNA for the CDR3 is TGTGCCATGATTCTTAAGCCTCAAGGTCCGTACTATCCCCAGCATTTT.

V is TRBV27 and J is TRBJ2-3, with 11 bases lining up with TRBD1. The CDR3 is made up of 16 amino acids. The J segment lost 5 bases and the V segment lost 0 bases, leaving 4 bases of the junction unmatched. Per the germline V gene, CDR1 is MNHEY and CDR2 is SMNVEV (reference sequence). CDR3: CASSLSGQGEEDTQYF. CDR3 DNA: TGTGCCAGCAGTTTATCGGGACAGGGGGAGGAAGATACGCAGTATTTT.

V and J are TRBV4-3 and TRBJ1-3; the D gene is possibly TRBD1 (6 bases). V shed 2 bases and J shed 2 bases, with 13 bases lying between them. This CDR3 region has 16 residues. Germline V gene sequence: CDR1 LGHNA, CDR2 YSLEER. In DNA form, the CDR3 reads TGCGCCAGCAGCCAAAATCGACAGGAAGCTGGAAACACCATATATTTT. Translated, it gives CASSQNRQEAGNTIYF.

The genes are TRBV7-8 and TRBJ2-1; 14 nucleotides agree with TRBD2. V shed 5 bases, J shed 8 bases, and the junction held 8 bases outside the gene matches. The CDR3 is 16 amino acids. Per the germline V gene, CDR1 is SGHVS and CDR2 is FQNEAQ. The CDR3 loop reads CASSGAGTSGSYEQFF. CDR3 DNA sequence: TGTGCCAGCAGCGGGGCCGGGACTAGCGGGAGCTATGAGCAGTTCTTC.